Each of the 27 T cell receptor beta chains below was sequenced from the same sample in a study of Ad26.COV2.S vaccination and SARS-CoV-2 variants. Only in-frame clones appear in the TCRdb table, and some are missing; sequencing was by immunoSEQ multiplex PCR. The top ten clones hold around 2% of a sample with a few hundred thousand clones, roughly 90% of them seen once. The treatment is: some 20 received Ad26.COV2.S at low or high dose, single or two shots; 5 received placebo; per-sample allocation not given. Day 63 following the first vaccine or placebo injection was when the samples were taken. The sequencing used peripheral blood, collected in a trial of Ad26.COV2.S vaccine versus placebo. All receptors come from a person between 18 and 60 years old who received the Ad26.COV2.S COVID-19 vaccine or a placebo.

This chain joins TRBV30 and TRBJ2-2; 8 nucleotides line up with TRBD2. This CDR3 contains 15 residues. Germline V gene data show CDR1 as GTSNPN and CDR2 as SVGIG (reference sequence). The V segment lost 0 bases and the J segment 4 bases; nucleotides outside the gene matches: 4. The DNA for the CDR3 is TGTGCCTGGAGTGTACCCAGCGGGGGCACCGGGGAGCTGTTTTTT. Its protein product is CAWSVPSGGTGELFF. Variable domain in full (rest from reference TRBV30 and TRBJ2-2): SQTIHQWPATLVQPVGSPLSLECTVEGTSNPNLYWYRQAAGRGLQLLFYSVGIGQISSEVPQNLSASRPQDRQFILSSKKLLLSDSGFYLCAWSVPSGGTGELFFGEGSRLTVL.

The chain employs TRBV6-2 or TRBV6-3 and TRBJ1-2; no reliable D call. The CDR3 contains 15 residues. Germline assignment: CDR1 MNHEY and CDR2 SVGEGT. Trimming removed 4 bases from V and 4 bases from J, with 16 bases in between. The CDR3 nucleotides read TGTGCCAGCAGTTTCGGGTCTCCGCGGCCCTATGGCTACACCTTC. Its protein is CASSFGSPRPYGYTF.

The V call is TRBV30, the J call TRBJ1-1; TRBD1 might be the D (6 bases). The V end lost 2 bases, the J end lost 0 bases, and 10 bases lay between the germline ends. The length of the CDR3 is 14 residues. Germline CDR1 and CDR2: GTSNPN and SVGIG (reference sequence). This CDR3 reads CAWSRGQMNTEAFF. The CDR3 DNA follows: TGTGCCTGGAGTCGCGGACAGATGAACACTGAAGCTTTCTTT. The full variable domain, in which reference TRBV30 and TRBJ1-1 provide the parts outside the CDR3, is SQTIHQWPATLVQPVGSPLSLECTVEGTSNPNLYWYRQAAGRGLQLLFYSVGIGQISSEVPQNLSASRPQDRQFILSSKKLLLSDSGFYLCAWSRGQMNTEAFFGQGTRLTVV.

This chain joins TRBV27 and TRBJ2-7, with D possibly TRBD2 on 6 matching bases. Trimming shortened V by 7 bases and J by 5 bases, and 21 bases separated the two germline ends. The CDR3 has 15 amino acids. From germline, CDR1 is MNHEY and CDR2 SMNVEV (reference sequence). Here the CDR3 DNA reads TGTGCCAGCAAACTGGCCGGGGGTAGCGCTGACGAGCAGTACTTC. It is translated as CASKLAGGSADEQYF.

This clone was recorded a few times. CDR3 nucleotide sequence: TGTGCCAGCAGTCGAACGGGACTGACTACGGAGACCCAGTACTTC. The encoded protein is CASSRTGLTTETQYF. The chain joins TRBV6-5 to TRBJ2-5; a possible D gene is TRBD2 (6 bases). V was pared by 5 bases and J by 5 bases, with 18 bases between. Germline V gene sequence: CDR1 MNHEY, CDR2 SVGAGI. The CDR3 has 15 amino acids.

The chain joins TRBV5-1 to TRBJ1-6; 9 bases map to TRBD1. Germline V gene sequence: CDR1 SGHRS, CDR2 YFSETQ. Unmatched junction bases numbered 8, after V lost 3 bases and J lost 10 bases. The CDR3 covers 15 residues. In DNA form, the CDR3 reads TGCGCCAGCAGCTGGGGACAGGGAAGATCGTCACCCCTCCACTTT. It translates to CASSWGQGRSSPLHF. Drawing the rest from reference TRBV5-1 and TRBJ1-6, the complete variable domain is KAGVTQTPRYLIKTRGQQVTLSCSPISGHRSVSWYQQTPGQGLQFLFEYFSETQRNKGNFPGRFSGRQFSNSRSEMNVSTLELGDSALYLCASSWGQGRSSPLHFGNGTRLTVT.

This clone appeared a single time. V gene TRBV19 combines with J gene TRBJ2-5, with TRBD2 matching 15 bases. Per germline, CDR1 LNHDA and CDR2 SQIVND (reference sequence). This CDR3 has 14 residues. Germline trimming cut 6 bases from V and 5 bases from J; bases unmatched to any gene: 1. For the CDR3, the DNA is TGTGCCAGTAGAGGACTAGCGGGAGGGGAGACCCAGTACTTC. Encoded protein: CASRGLAGGETQYF.

The rearrangement links TRBV7-9 to TRBJ1-1, with TRBD1 as a possible D gene (5 bases). Deletions cut 1 base from V and 1 base from J, with 10 bases between. The germline gives CDR1 SEHNR, CDR2 FQNEAQ (reference sequence). The CDR3 contains 15 residues. CDR3 sequence: CASSLEGGGNTEAFF. As DNA, the CDR3 is TGTGCCAGCAGCTTAGAGGGCGGGGGGAACACTGAAGCTTTCTTT.

V and J are TRBV28 and TRBJ2-1, with D unclear. V gave up 5 bases and J gave up 4 bases, with 12 bases separating them. CDR3 length: 14 amino acids. CDR1 is MDHEN and CDR2 is SYDVKM in the germline V gene. In DNA, the CDR3 is TGTGCCAGCAGTCCCTCTTCTGGTTACAATGAGCAGTTCTTC. Encoded protein: CASSPSSGYNEQFF.

This clone was counted only a few times. This chain links TRBV11-1 with TRBJ1-4; the D is unclear. The CDR3 extends over 13 amino acids. V was clipped by 6 bases and J by 8 bases, with 13 bases between them. CDR1 is SGHAT and CDR2 is FQDESV in the germline V gene (reference sequence). DNA of the CDR3: TGTGCCAGCAGTCGAGCCCTCGCAGAAAAACTGTTTTTT. Protein sequence: CASSRALAEKLFF.

The count of this clone is one. V usage is TRBV7-2 and J usage is TRBJ2-7; TRBD2 might be the D (5 bases). Deletions cut 6 bases from V and 6 bases from J, with 15 bases between. The CDR3 runs to 13 residues. Germline V lookup: CDR1 SGHTA, CDR2 FQGNSA. DNA of the CDR3: TGTGCCAGCAGTCCTAGTGCGGGCCTCGAGCAGTACTTC. Its protein is CASSPSAGLEQYF. The variable domain in full, completed from reference TRBV7-2 and TRBJ2-7, reads GAGVSQSPSNKVTEKGKDVELRCDPISGHTALYWYRQSLGQGLEFLIYFQGNSAPDKSGLPSDRFSAERTGGSVSTLTIQRTQQEDSAVYLCASSPSAGLEQYFGPGTRLTVT.

J is TRBJ1-2 and V is TRBV5-8, with D maybe TRBD1 (6 bases). V was clipped by 5 bases and J by 4 bases, with 27 bases between them. Germline CDR1 and CDR2: SGHTS and YDEGEE. This CDR3 is 18 amino acids long. Written as DNA, the CDR3 is TGTGCCAGCAGATCTACAGGGAAACAGGCCTCCCGGGGCTATGGCTACACCTTC. Translation gives CASRSTGKQASRGYGYTF.

The rearrangement joins TRBV28 to TRBJ1-4; possibly TRBD1 for D (6 bases). The CDR3 length is 15 residues. The germline CDR1 and CDR2 sequences are MDHEN and SYDVKM. V was clipped by 5 bases and J by 7 bases, with 17 bases between them. For the CDR3, the DNA is TGTGCCAGCAGTCAAGTGGGACAATACGTTGAAAAACTGTTTTTT. It encodes CASSQVGQYVEKLFF.

A single count supports this clone. This rearrangement joins TRBV2 to TRBJ2-3, with TRBD1 matching over 7 bases. Per germline, CDR1 SNHLY and CDR2 FYNNEI. V dropped 8 bases and J dropped 3; count of bases not matched to a gene: 8. The CDR3 totals 14 residues. CDR3 sequence (DNA): TGTGCCAGCGGGGACCAACAGGGGACAGATACGCAGTATTTT. Its protein is CASGDQQGTDTQYF.

The chain carries TRBV3-1 (or the pseudogene TRBV3-2) and TRBJ1-6; TRBD1 matches at 10 bases. Losses at the gene ends were 1 base for V and 9 bases for J; bases not matched to a gene: 3. There are 15 residues in the CDR3. Germline loops: CDR1 LGHDT, CDR2 YNNKEL (reference sequence). The DNA for the CDR3 is TGTGCCAGCAGCCAAGTTGGGACAGGGGCTTCACCCCTCCACTTT. As protein: CASSQVGTGASPLHF.

The chain employs TRBV5-1 and TRBJ1-3; D gene unclear. This CDR3 comprises 14 residues. Germline CDR1 reads SGHRS; CDR2 reads YFSETQ. Between the trimmed V and J ends, which lost 4 bases and 1 base, there was a span of 9 bases. For the CDR3, the DNA is TGCGCCAGCAGCCGTTATTCTTCTGGAAACACCATATATTTT. The encoded protein is CASSRYSSGNTIYF.

The chain has TRBV4-1 and TRBJ2-1; D call uncertain. From germline, CDR1 is MGHRA and CDR2 YSYEKL. The CDR3 consists of 15 residues. V lost 0 bases and J lost 3, with 9 bases in between. CDR3 nucleotide sequence: TGCGCCAGCAGCCAAGATGGGCCTGTCTACAATGAGCAGTTCTTC. It specifies CASSQDGPVYNEQFF.

This clone turned up a few times. The chain recombines TRBV7-3 with TRBJ2-2; D may be TRBD2 (5 bases). The CDR3 is made up of 13 amino acids. The germline CDR1 and CDR2 sequences are SGHTA and FQGTGA. Trimming took off 8 bases at V and 7 bases at J, with 14 bases between the two ends. The CDR3 coding sequence is TGTGCCAGCGGCCTCGATCGGGGCGGGGAGCTGTTTTTT. Translation: CASGLDRGGELFF.

As regards this clone: Other DNA sequences from this sample encode an identical CDR3 as well. V is TRBV5-1 and J is TRBJ2-3, with 8 nucleotides matching TRBD2. This CDR3 is 15 amino acids long. The ends lost 0 bases at V and 0 bases at J; junction bases unmatched: 0. From germline, CDR1 is SGHRS and CDR2 YFSETQ. This chain's CDR3 is CASSLAGGSTDTQYF. The CDR3 DNA follows: TGCGCCAGCAGCTTGGCGGGAGGGAGCACAGATACGCAGTATTTT.

The V gene is TRBV18, the J gene TRBJ1-1; no reliable D call. Germline values: CDR1 KGHSH, CDR2 LQKENI. Trimming took 4 bases from V and 5 from J, leaving 14 bases between them. The CDR3 runs 14 residues. The CDR3 DNA is TGTGCCAGCTCACTTAGGGAGGGAGCAACTGAAGCTTTCTTT. Its translation: CASSLREGATEAFF.

A few counts support this clone. The rearrangement links TRBV30 to TRBJ1-2; D is unclear. The ends were cut back, 3 bases at V and 2 bases at J, with 10 bases in the middle. Germline CDR1 and CDR2: GTSNPN and SVGIG (reference sequence). The length of the CDR3 is 13 residues. In DNA form, the CDR3 reads TGTGCCTGGAGAACAGATGGAAACTATGGCTACACCTTC. Protein: CAWRTDGNYGYTF.

The chain couples TRBV28 to TRBJ1-4; TRBD1 might be the D (5 bases). The CDR3 consists of 14 residues. V lost 7 bases to trimming and J lost 5 bases, with 14 bases between them. The V gene's germline CDR1 is MDHEN and CDR2 SYDVKM. Here the CDR3 reads CASKGQISNEKLFF. The CDR3 DNA reads TGTGCCAGCAAAGGACAAATCTCCAATGAAAAACTGTTTTTT.

The rearrangement links TRBV4-1 to TRBJ2-1, with TRBD1 matching 7 bases. Germline lookup yields CDR1 MGHRA and CDR2 YSYEKL. With 1 base clipped from V and 0 bases from J, the junction kept 12 bases outside the gene matches. The CDR3 extends over 19 amino acids. This CDR3 reads CASSQARRERGLSYNEQFF. For the CDR3, the DNA is TGCGCCAGCAGCCAAGCGCGACGGGAAAGGGGGCTCTCCTACAATGAGCAGTTCTTC.

V and J are TRBV6-2 or TRBV6-3 and TRBJ2-7; 11 nucleotides align to TRBD2. The CDR3 sequence is 17 residues long. The V segment lost 5 bases and the J segment 1 base; nucleotides outside the gene matches: 10. CDR1 and CDR2 (germline): MNHEY, SVGEGT. For the CDR3, the DNA is TGTGCCAGCAGTGCAATGTCCACTAGCGGGAGTTCCTACGAGCAGTACTTC. Translated: CASSAMSTSGSSYEQYF.

The V gene is TRBV9, the J gene TRBJ2-3; 8 positions agree with TRBD2. J lost 1 base, V lost 0 bases, and 4 bases had no gene match. Looked up from germline, CDR1 is SGDLS and CDR2 is YYNGEE. The CDR3 consists of 16 residues. This CDR3 reads CASSVGLSGGTDTQYF. DNA of the CDR3: TGTGCCAGCAGCGTAGGTCTTAGCGGGGGCACAGATACGCAGTATTTT. Filled out from reference TRBV9 and TRBJ2-3, the complete variable domain reads DSGVTQTPKHLITATGQRVTLRCSPRSGDLSVYWYQQSLDQGLQFLIQYYNGEERAKGNILERFSAQQFPDLHSELNLSSLELGDSALYFCASSVGLSGGTDTQYFGPGTRLTVL.

V is TRBV9 and J is TRBJ2-3; D perhaps matches TRBD2 (5 bases). V lost 3 bases and J lost 1, with 15 bases in between. This CDR3 spans 16 amino acids. Germline CDR1 is SGDLS and CDR2 is YYNGEE. The DNA for the CDR3 is TGTGCCAGCAGCGCACAATGGAAGGGAGGCACAGATACGCAGTATTTT. Its translation: CASSAQWKGGTDTQYF.

Concerning this clone: Other DNA variants within this sample encode the same CDR3. The rearrangement joins TRBV9 to TRBJ2-7; 11 bases align to TRBD1. This CDR3 is 14 amino acids long. The germline V gene has CDR1 SGDLS and CDR2 YYNGEE. J was trimmed by 4 bases and V by 3 bases; bases with no gene match: 3. Here the CDR3 reads CASSAGTGGYEQYF. CDR3 DNA: TGTGCCAGCAGCGCCGGGACAGGGGGATACGAGCAGTACTTC.